Listed here is a single TCR beta chain. What it recognizes is unknown. The sample belongs to a study of T cells in women clearing cervical HPV infection. Findings and limits, study-wide: CIN3+ cases had significantly higher TCR repertoire richness than controls, but evenness did not differ.

Data came from immunoSEQ multiplex PCR; TCRdb stores just in-frame clones and leaves some out. The repertoire table contains 39,000 or so clones. The sequence was obtained from a woman aged 18-70 years with a cervical HPV16 infection that either progressed to CIN3+ or cleared (not recorded which). The specimen sequenced was blood buffy coat.

CDR3 DNA (partial): TGTGCCAGCAGTGCAGGACAGCCTTTTTTTGGA. This sequence encodes CASSAGQPFFG. The whole CDR3 sequence is CASSAGQPFFGAFF. This rearrangement joins TRBV6-1 to TRBJ1-1; maybe TRBD1 (6 bases). The read stops 3 residues short of the end of the CDR3; the missing end is completed from the germline J gene. The CDR3 covers 14 residues. CDR1 and CDR2 from the germline V gene are MNHNS and SASEGT.